The clone carrying this T cell receptor (beta chain) appeared many times. Amplification yielded TCR beta CDR3 regions, with RNA transcripts as the source. RT-PCR in the first round (using the HTBI primer set) targeted the TCR CDR3. MiXCR was run by TCRdb on the multiplex PCR reads, yielding one entry per CDR3 protein. The repertoire includes 450,000 to 500,000 distinct CDR3 sequences, 22% of them detected once, and around 54% sits in the top ten. The CDR3 contains 18 residues. Germline lookup yields CDR1 SGHNT and CDR2 YYREEE (reference sequence). The V and J ends lost 0 bases and 8 bases, in that order; junction bases with no gene match: 16. The source of the sample is a study of T cells in Graves' hyperthyroidism and ophthalmopathy.

The material sequenced was blood. The clonotype was recovered from a woman aged 70-85 years with Graves' ophthalmopathy. This rearrangement joins TRBV5-4 to TRBJ2-1, with 8 bases lining up with TRBD2. CDR3 nucleotide sequence: TGTGCCAGCAGCTTGGATAATCGCGGGAGGCGTCCTAGCGATGAGCAGTTCTTC. It encodes CASSLDNRGRRPSDEQFF.